Included here is one T cell receptor beta chain sequence, with context. Next came a second PCR, run for about 7 to 12 cycles, which used a sample-barcoded 5' primer along with a J-beta primer mix. TCRdb reprocessed the 5' RACE reads with MiXCR, giving one entry per CDR3 protein. Of 900,000 to 950,000 distinct CDR3 sequences listed, approximately 32% are singletons. V lost 0 bases and J lost 0, with 6 bases in between. There are 15 residues in the CDR3. Germline CDR1 is LGHNA and CDR2 is YSLEER. Caucasian, healthy and from Russia, the donors were aged between about 6 and 100. The data were taken from a study of blood T cells in healthy people across ages. This sample was shared with a second study, whose subject was T cells of mothers and their children.

The TCR comes from a woman aged 40-49 years in good health. The rearrangement uses TRBV4-3 and TRBJ2-1; D is uncertain. Specimen: blood. The CDR3 DNA reads TGCGCCAGCAGCCAAGATTACGGCTCCTACAATGAGCAGTTCTTC. It encodes CASSQDYGSYNEQFF.